Here is one TCR beta chain with its context. Authors' analysis steps: How many nucleated cells were present was estimated from reference gene primer amplification. Using immunoSEQ multiplex PCR, the repertoire was profiled, and TCRdb retains in-frame clones only, with some absent. V and J calls and clone size follow that table, whereas D and trimming were derived from the DNA. In the table there are more than 200,000 clones, around nine tenths of which are singletons. This record comes from a study of blood T cell repertoires in COVID-19. Overall study: COVID-19 samples collected from the United States, Italy and Spain covered acute and convalescent phases. PBMCs, B-cell-depleted T cells, or T cells were the source of the cDNA or gDNA that made up the material.

V was clipped by 4 bases and J by 0 bases, with 3 bases between them. The V gene's germline CDR1 is GTSNPN and CDR2 SVGIG (reference sequence). The CDR3 runs 11 residues. Sequencing was carried out using peripheral blood. The chain is built from TRBV30 and TRBJ1-2; D gene uncertain. The TCR comes from a woman between 55 and 75 years old with acute or convalescent COVID-19. The CDR3 nucleotides are TGTGCCTGGAATACTAACTATGGCTACACCTTC. This codes for CAWNTNYGYTF.